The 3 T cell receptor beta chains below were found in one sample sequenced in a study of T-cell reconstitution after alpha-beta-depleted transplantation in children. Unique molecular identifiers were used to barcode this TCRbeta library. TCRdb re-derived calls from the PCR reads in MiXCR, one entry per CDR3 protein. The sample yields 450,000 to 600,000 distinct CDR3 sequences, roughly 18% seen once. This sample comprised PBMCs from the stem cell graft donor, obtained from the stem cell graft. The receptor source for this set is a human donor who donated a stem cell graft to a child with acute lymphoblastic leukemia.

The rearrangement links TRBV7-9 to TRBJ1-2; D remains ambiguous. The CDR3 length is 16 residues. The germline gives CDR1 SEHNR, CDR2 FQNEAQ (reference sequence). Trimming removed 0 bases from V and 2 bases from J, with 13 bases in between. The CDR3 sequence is CASSLALNWNNYGYTF. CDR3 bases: TGTGCCAGCAGCTTAGCGCTAAACTGGAACAACTATGGCTACACCTTC.

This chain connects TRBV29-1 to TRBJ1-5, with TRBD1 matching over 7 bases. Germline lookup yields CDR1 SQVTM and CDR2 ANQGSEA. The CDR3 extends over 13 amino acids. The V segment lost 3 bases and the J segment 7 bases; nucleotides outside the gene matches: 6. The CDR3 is CSVESGGGQPQHF. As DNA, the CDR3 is TGCAGCGTTGAGTCAGGGGGGGGGCAGCCCCAGCATTTT.

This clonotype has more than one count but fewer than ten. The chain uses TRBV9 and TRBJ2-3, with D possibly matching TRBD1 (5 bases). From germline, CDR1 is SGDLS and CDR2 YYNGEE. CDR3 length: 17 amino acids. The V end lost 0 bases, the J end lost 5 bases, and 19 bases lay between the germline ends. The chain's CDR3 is CASSVEGNGWLGDTQYF. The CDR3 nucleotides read TGTGCCAGCAGCGTAGAGGGGAACGGTTGGCTTGGAGATACGCAGTATTTT.